The 17 T cell receptor beta chains in this list originate from one sample, sequenced in a study of long-term antiretroviral therapy in people with HIV. immunoSEQ v3.0 was run at survey level. Some clones are missing from TCRdb's copy, which holds only in-frame ones; the method was immunoSEQ multiplex PCR. This table has tens of thousands of clones, approximately 89% appearing once. This specimen was unsorted PBMCs, taken 0.1 years before starting antiretroviral therapy. The receptors were sampled from a woman between 45 and 60 years old with HIV.

V is TRBV27 and J is TRBJ2-3; D might be TRBD1 (6 bases). This CDR3 has 16 residues. Germline V gives CDR1 MNHEY, CDR2 SMNVEV (reference sequence). Trimming left V 3 bases short and J 6 bases short, with 19 bases between. CDR3 protein: CASSFVPRGAQDTQYF. CDR3 in DNA: TGTGCCAGCAGTTTCGTCCCCAGGGGAGCTCAGGATACGCAGTATTTT.

This chain connects TRBV5-6 to TRBJ2-7; the D gene is possibly TRBD1 (5 bases). Germline assignment: CDR1 SGHDT and CDR2 YYEEEE. CDR3 length: 15 amino acids. Trimming took off 0 bases at V and 0 bases at J, with 10 bases between the two ends. The CDR3 protein is CASSLDRLDSYEQYF. Written as DNA, the CDR3 is TGTGCCAGCAGCTTGGACAGGCTTGACTCCTACGAGCAGTACTTC.

The gene calls are TRBV7-6 and TRBJ1-2; 9 positions match TRBD1. CDR1 SGHVS and CDR2 FNYEAQ come from the germline V gene. V lost 2 bases, J lost 6 bases, and 7 bases stayed unmatched. The CDR3 covers 15 residues. The CDR3: CASSLRGTGKDGYTF. DNA of the CDR3: TGTGCCAGCAGCTTACGCGGGACAGGGAAGGATGGCTACACCTTC.

The CDR3 sequence: CAWSVANTEAFF. Here the CDR3 DNA reads TGTGCCTGGAGTGTGGCGAACACTGAAGCTTTCTTT. The chain combines TRBV30 with TRBJ1-1; D unclear. CDR3 length: 12 amino acids. Germline values: CDR1 GTSNPN, CDR2 SVGIG (reference sequence). The ends were cut back, 0 bases at V and 1 base at J, with 3 bases in the middle.

This rearrangement joins TRBV14 to TRBJ2-7; 9 nucleotides align to TRBD1. Per germline, CDR1 SGHDN and CDR2 FVKESK. The CDR3 runs to 15 residues. V was clipped by 2 bases and J by 5 bases; unmatched bases: 7. The CDR3 loop reads CASSQTTGGVNEQYF. In DNA, the CDR3 is TGTGCCAGCAGCCAAACGACAGGGGGTGTTAACGAGCAGTACTTC. Full variable domain (remainder filled in from reference TRBV14 and TRBJ2-7): EAGVTQFPSHSVIEKGQTVTLRCDPISGHDNLYWYRRVMGKEIKFLLHFVKESKQDESGMPNNRFLAERTGGTYSTLKVQPAELEDSGVYFCASSQTTGGVNEQYFGPGTRLTVT.

The gene calls are TRBV30 and TRBJ2-5; TRBD2 might be the D (5 bases). In germline, CDR1 is GTSNPN, CDR2 SVGIG (reference sequence). The CDR3 loop spans 13 amino acids. Trimming cost V 0 bases and J 13 bases, with 18 bases left between them. The CDR3 here is CAWSVEAGIGGYF. The CDR3 DNA reads TGTGCCTGGAGTGTTGAGGCCGGAATAGGAGGGTACTTC.

V and J are TRBV5-6 and TRBJ1-1; D is unclear. The CDR3 length is 15 residues. CDR1 is SGHDT, CDR2 YYEEEE, per germline. Trimming took off 4 bases at V and 4 bases at J, with 17 bases between the two ends. The CDR3 loop is CASSVGMNPITEAFF. In nucleotides, the CDR3 is TGTGCCAGCAGCGTAGGTATGAATCCGATCACTGAAGCTTTCTTT.

The chain couples TRBV6-1 to TRBJ1-4; D is unresolved. Per germline, CDR1 MNHNS and CDR2 SASEGT. The germline V and J ends were trimmed by 7 bases and 2 bases, with 8 bases remaining between them. This CDR3 region has 13 residues. The CDR3 reads CASTKGTNEKLFF. The DNA of the CDR3 is TGTGCCAGCACGAAGGGCACTAATGAAAAACTGTTTTTT.

The chain uses TRBV5-1 and TRBJ2-7; 7 bases are shared with TRBD1. This CDR3 spans 15 amino acids. Germline assignment: CDR1 SGHRS and CDR2 YFSETQ. V shed 5 bases and J 0 bases; nucleotides not matched to a gene: 8. CDR3: CASSPQGQASYEQYF. The CDR3 DNA is TGCGCCAGCAGTCCTCAAGGACAGGCCTCCTACGAGCAGTACTTC.

The chain is built from TRBV10-1 and TRBJ2-2, with a tentative D call TRBD2 (5 bases). The CDR3 has 14 amino acids. V was shortened by 4 bases and J by 4 bases, with 10 bases between the two germline ends. Germline lookup yields CDR1 WNHNN and CDR2 SYGVQD (reference sequence). The CDR3 DNA reads TGCGCCAGCAGTGTCGGGGTCGGCACCGGGGAGCTGTTTTTT. Protein product: CASSVGVGTGELFF.

Only a few counts were recorded for this clone. The chain has TRBV30 and TRBJ1-6; D not resolved. Germline lookup yields CDR1 GTSNPN and CDR2 SVGIG (reference sequence). Trimming pared 6 bases from V and 6 bases from J, leaving 15 bases between. The length of the CDR3 is 14 residues. CDR3 in DNA: TGTGCCTGCCCCGGGCAGATTCTTAATTCACCCCTCCACTTT. Protein sequence: CACPGQILNSPLHF.

The chain carries TRBV6-1 and TRBJ2-5; TRBD1 might be the D (6 bases). V was cut by 2 bases and J by 2 bases, with 12 bases left in between. The CDR3 totals 15 residues. Germline lookup yields CDR1 MNHNS and CDR2 SASEGT. The CDR3 here is CASSEIFDRQETQYF. In DNA, the CDR3 is TGTGCCAGCAGTGAAATTTTTGACAGGCAAGAGACCCAGTACTTC.

This clone has a handful of counts. CDR3 DNA sequence: TGTGCCAGCAGTTTGTGGTTCGGCACCGGGGAGCTGTTTTTT. Amino acid sequence: CASSLWFGTGELFF. The chain is built from TRBV27 and TRBJ2-2; D call uncertain. The germline V gene has CDR1 MNHEY and CDR2 SMNVEV (reference sequence). CDR3 length: 14 residues. V was clipped by 3 bases and J by 4 bases, with 9 bases between them.

This chain joins TRBV4-3 and TRBJ1-1; 10 positions agree with TRBD1. Germline values: CDR1 LGHNA, CDR2 YSLEER. There are 14 residues in the CDR3. With 5 bases clipped from V and 5 bases from J, the junction kept 5 bases outside the gene matches. CDR3 amino acids: CASSEDRGGTEAFF. The CDR3 DNA reads TGCGCCAGCAGCGAGGACAGGGGGGGGACTGAAGCTTTCTTT.

The V gene is TRBV7-2, the J gene TRBJ1-1, with TRBD1 matching 9 bases. Looked up from germline, CDR1 is SGHTA and CDR2 is FQGNSA. This CDR3 is built from 15 residues. The V and J ends lost 1 base and 3 bases, in that order; junction bases with no gene match: 3. The CDR3 sequence: CASSLGDRAYTEAFF. DNA for the CDR3: TGTGCCAGCAGCTTAGGGGACAGGGCCTACACTGAAGCTTTCTTT.

The rearrangement joins TRBV6-1 to TRBJ2-5; the D gene is possibly TRBD2 (6 bases). V was trimmed by 4 bases and J by 4 bases, leaving 16 bases between them. Looked up from germline, CDR1 is MNHNS and CDR2 is SASEGT. CDR3 length: 15 residues. The CDR3 is CASSGEKLGGETQYF. DNA for the CDR3: TGTGCCAGCAGTGGAGAAAAACTGGGGGGAGAGACCCAGTACTTC.

V gene TRBV19 combines with J gene TRBJ1-2, with TRBD1 matching over 7 bases. Germline V CDR1 and CDR2: LNHDA, SQIVND (reference sequence). V lost 5 bases, J lost 1 base, and 16 bases stayed unmatched. This CDR3 region has 18 residues. CDR3: CASSEDRATGYFNYGYTF. Here the CDR3 DNA reads TGTGCCAGTAGTGAAGACAGGGCGACCGGGTATTTTAACTATGGCTACACCTTC.